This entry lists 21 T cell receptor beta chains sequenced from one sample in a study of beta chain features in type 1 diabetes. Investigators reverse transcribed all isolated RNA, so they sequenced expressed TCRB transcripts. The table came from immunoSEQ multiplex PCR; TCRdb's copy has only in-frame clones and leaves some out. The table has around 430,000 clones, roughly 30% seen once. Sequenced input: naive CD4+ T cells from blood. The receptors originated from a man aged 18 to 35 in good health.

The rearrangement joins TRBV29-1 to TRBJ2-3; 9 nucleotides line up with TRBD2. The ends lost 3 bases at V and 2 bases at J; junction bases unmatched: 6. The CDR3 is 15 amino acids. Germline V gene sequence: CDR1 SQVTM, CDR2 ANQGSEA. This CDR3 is CSVDPSGRNTDTQYF. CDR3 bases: TGCAGCGTTGATCCGAGCGGGAGGAACACAGATACGCAGTATTTT.

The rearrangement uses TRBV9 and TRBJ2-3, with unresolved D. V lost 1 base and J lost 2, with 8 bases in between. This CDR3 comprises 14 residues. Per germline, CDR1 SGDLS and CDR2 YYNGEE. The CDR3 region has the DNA TGTGCCAGCAGCGTATCGCCGACCACAGATACGCAGTATTTT. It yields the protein CASSVSPTTDTQYF.

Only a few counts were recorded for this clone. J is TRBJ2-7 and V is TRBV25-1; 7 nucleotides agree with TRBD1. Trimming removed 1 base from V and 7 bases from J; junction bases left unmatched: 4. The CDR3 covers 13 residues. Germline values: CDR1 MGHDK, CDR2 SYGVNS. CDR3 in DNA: TGTGCCAGCAGTGAATTAGACAGGGAAGAGCAGTACTTC. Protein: CASSELDREEQYF.

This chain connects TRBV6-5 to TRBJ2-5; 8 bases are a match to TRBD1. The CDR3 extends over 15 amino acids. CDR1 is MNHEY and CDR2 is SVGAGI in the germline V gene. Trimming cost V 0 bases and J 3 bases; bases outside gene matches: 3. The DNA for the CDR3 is TGTGCCAGCAGTTACTCTTGGACAGGGAAAGAGACCCAGTACTTC. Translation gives CASSYSWTGKETQYF.

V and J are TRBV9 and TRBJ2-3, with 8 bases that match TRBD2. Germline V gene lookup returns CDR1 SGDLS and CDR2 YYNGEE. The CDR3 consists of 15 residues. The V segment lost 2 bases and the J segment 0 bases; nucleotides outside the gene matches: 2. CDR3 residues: CASSVSGTSTDTQYF. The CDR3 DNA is TGTGCCAGCAGCGTTAGCGGGACTAGCACAGATACGCAGTATTTT. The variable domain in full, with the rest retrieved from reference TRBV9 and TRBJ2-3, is DSGVTQTPKHLITATGQRVTLRCSPRSGDLSVYWYQQSLDQGLQFLIQYYNGEERAKGNILERFSAQQFPDLHSELNLSSLELGDSALYFCASSVSGTSTDTQYFGPGTRLTVL.

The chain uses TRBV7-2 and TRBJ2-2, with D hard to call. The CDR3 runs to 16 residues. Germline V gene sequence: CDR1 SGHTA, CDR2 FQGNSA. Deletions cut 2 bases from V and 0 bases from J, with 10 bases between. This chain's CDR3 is CASSLYVVTNTGELFF. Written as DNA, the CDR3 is TGTGCCAGCAGCTTATATGTGGTTACGAACACCGGGGAGCTGTTTTTT.

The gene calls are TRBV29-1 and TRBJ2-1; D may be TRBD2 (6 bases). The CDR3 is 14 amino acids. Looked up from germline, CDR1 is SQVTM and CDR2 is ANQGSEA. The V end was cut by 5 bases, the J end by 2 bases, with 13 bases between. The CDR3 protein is CSVQWRGPYNEQFF. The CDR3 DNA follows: TGCAGCGTTCAATGGCGGGGTCCCTACAATGAGCAGTTCTTC.

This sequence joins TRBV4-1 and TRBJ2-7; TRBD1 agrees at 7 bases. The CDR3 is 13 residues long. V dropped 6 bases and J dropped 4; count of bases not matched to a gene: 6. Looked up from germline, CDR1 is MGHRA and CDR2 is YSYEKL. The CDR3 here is CASRRQGGYEQYF. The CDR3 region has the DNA TGCGCCAGCAGGAGACAGGGCGGATACGAGCAGTACTTC.

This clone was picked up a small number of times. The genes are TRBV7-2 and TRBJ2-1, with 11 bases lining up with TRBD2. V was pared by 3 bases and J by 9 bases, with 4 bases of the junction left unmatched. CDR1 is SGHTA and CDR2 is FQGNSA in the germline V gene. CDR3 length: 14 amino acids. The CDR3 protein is CASSFASGRTEQFF. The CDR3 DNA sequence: TGTGCCAGCAGCTTTGCTAGCGGGAGGACTGAGCAGTTCTTC.

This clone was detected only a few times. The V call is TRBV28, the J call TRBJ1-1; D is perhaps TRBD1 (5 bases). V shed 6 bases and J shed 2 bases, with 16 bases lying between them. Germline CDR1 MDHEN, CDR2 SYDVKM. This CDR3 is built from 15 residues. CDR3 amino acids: CASRPYGTLNTEAFF. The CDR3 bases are TGTGCCAGCAGACCGTACGGGACGCTTAACACTGAAGCTTTCTTT.

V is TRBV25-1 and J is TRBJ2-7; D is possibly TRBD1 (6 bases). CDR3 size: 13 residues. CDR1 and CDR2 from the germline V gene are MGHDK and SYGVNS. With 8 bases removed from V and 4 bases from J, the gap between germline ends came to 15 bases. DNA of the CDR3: TGTGCCAGCGCACAAGTGACAGGTTACGAGCAGTACTTC. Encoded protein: CASAQVTGYEQYF.

Written as DNA, the CDR3 is TGTGCCAGAGGACAGGGCTTCGATGAGCAGTTCTTC. Amino acid sequence: CARGQGFDEQFF. This chain links TRBV7-9 with TRBJ2-1; 8 bases match TRBD1. This CDR3 is 12 amino acids long. V trimming: 9 bases; J trimming: 8 bases; junction bases outside the gene matches: 6. Germline CDR1 and CDR2: SEHNR and FQNEAQ (reference sequence).

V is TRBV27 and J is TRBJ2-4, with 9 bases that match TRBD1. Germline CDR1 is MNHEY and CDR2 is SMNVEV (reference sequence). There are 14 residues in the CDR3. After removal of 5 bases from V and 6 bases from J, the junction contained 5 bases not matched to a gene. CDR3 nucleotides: TGTGCCAGCAGTGCCTCGGGACAGGGAAACATTCAGTACTTC. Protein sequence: CASSASGQGNIQYF.

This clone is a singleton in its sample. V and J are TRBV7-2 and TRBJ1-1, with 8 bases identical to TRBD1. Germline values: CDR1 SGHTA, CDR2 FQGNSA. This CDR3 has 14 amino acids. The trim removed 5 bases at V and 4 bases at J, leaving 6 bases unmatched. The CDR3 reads CASSPGGFSTEAFF. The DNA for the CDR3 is TGTGCCAGCAGCCCAGGGGGCTTTAGCACTGAAGCTTTCTTT.

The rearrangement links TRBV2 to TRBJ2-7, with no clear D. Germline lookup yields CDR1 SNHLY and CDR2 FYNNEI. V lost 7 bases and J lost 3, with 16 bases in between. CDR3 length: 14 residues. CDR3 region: CASIPSGRIYEQYF. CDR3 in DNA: TGTGCCAGCATTCCCTCCGGCAGGATCTACGAGCAGTACTTC. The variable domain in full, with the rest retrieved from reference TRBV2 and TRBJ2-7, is EPEVTQTPSHQVTQMGQEVILRCVPISNHLYFYWYRQILGQKVEFLVSFYNNEISEKSEIFDDQFSVERPDGSNFTLKIRSTKLEDSAMYFCASIPSGRIYEQYFGPGTRLTVT.

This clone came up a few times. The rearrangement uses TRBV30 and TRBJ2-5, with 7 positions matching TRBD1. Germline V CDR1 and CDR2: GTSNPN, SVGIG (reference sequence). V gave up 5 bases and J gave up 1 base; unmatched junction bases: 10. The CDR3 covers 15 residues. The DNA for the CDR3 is TGTGCCTGGTCGCTTGACAGGGTGCTCCAAGAGACCCAGTACTTC. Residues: CAWSLDRVLQETQYF.

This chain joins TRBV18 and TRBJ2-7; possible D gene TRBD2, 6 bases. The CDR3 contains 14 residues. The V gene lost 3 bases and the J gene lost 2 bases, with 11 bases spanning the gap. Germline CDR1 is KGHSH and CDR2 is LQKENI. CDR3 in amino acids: CASSPRDSTYEQYF. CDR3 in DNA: TGTGCCAGCTCACCTAGGGACTCAACCTACGAGCAGTACTTC.

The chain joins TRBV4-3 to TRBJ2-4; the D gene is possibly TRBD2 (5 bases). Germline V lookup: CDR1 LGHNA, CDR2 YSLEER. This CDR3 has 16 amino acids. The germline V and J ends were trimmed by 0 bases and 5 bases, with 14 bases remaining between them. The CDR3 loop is CASSQDWRAGENIQYF. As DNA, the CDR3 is TGCGCCAGCAGCCAAGATTGGCGGGCTGGGGAAAACATTCAGTACTTC.

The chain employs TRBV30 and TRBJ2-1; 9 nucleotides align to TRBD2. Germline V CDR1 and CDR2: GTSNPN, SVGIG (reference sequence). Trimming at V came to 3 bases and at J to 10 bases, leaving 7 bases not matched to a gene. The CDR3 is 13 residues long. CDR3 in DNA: TGTGCCTGGAGAACGTTAAGCGGGGGGGAGCAGTTCTTC. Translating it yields CAWRTLSGGEQFF.

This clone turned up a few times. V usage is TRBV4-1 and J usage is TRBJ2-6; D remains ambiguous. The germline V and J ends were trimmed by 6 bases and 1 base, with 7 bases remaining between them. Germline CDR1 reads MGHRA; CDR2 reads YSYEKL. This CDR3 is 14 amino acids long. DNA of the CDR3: TGCGCCAGCAGGCCCCTTTCTGGGGCCAACGTCCTGACTTTC. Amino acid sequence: CASRPLSGANVLTF.

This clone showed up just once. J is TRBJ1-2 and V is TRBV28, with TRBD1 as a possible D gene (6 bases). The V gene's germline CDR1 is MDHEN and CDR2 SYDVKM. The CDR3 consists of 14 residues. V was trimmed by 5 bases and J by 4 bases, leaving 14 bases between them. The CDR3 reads CASSSTQGGYGYTF. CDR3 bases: TGTGCCAGCAGTAGTACACAGGGAGGCTATGGCTACACCTTC.